This T cell receptor (beta chain) was retrieved from a study of shared clonotypes between healthy human individuals. Study outcomes and limitations: Naive CD4 clonotypes overlapped across a handful of donors at about 5.3%. Rarefaction analysis demonstrated incomplete sorted-subset sequencing notwithstanding large depth.

Regarding this clone: The target antigen is unknown.

It was CD45RO-negative cells, positively selected for CCR7, that made up naive CD8 cells, with terminally differentiated effector memory CD45RA+ cells excluded. Between the trimmed V and J ends, which lost 0 bases and 5 bases, there was a span of 11 bases. Germline V lookup: CDR1 SGDLS, CDR2 YYNGEE. The CDR3 contains 14 residues. Libraries were prepared by immunoSEQ multiplex PCR; TCRdb keeps only in-frame clonotypes and omits some of them. The sample lists some 2 million clones, roughly 94% occurring once. The origin of this receptor is a young man in good health. Sequencing was performed on naive CD8+ T cells sorted from blood. The V and J genes are TRBV9 and TRBJ1-1; perhaps TRBD1 as D (5 bases). The CDR3 protein is CASSVDGWGTEAFF. In DNA form, the CDR3 reads TGTGCCAGCAGCGTAGATGGCTGGGGGACTGAAGCTTTCTTT.